The 6 T cell receptor beta chains below were found in one sample sequenced in a study of T cells in Graves' hyperthyroidism and ophthalmopathy. Using RNA transcripts as the source, TCR beta CDR3 regions were amplified. In the first-round RT-PCR of the TCR CDR3, the HTBI primer set was used. TCRdb fed the multiplex PCR reads into MiXCR, producing one record per CDR3 protein. The profile covers 480,000 or so distinct CDR3 sequences, with 46% appearing a single time and around 47% taken by the ten largest. The specimen was peripheral blood or thyroid tissue (not recorded which). These receptor sequences come from an adult woman with Graves' disease, either hyperthyroidism or ophthalmopathy (not recorded which).

This sequence joins TRBV2 and TRBJ1-3, with D perhaps TRBD1 (5 bases). V lost 3 bases and J 6 bases, leaving 12 bases between the germline ends. The CDR3 is 14 residues long. Germline lookup yields CDR1 SNHLY and CDR2 FYNNEI. The CDR3 DNA reads TGTGCCAGCAGTGATCGGGGGACGGTAAACACCATATATTTT. Protein sequence: CASSDRGTVNTIYF.

The V gene is TRBV10-3, the J gene TRBJ1-2; D is ambiguous. Per the germline V gene, CDR1 is ENHRY and CDR2 is SYGVKD. The V and J ends lost 0 bases and 8 bases respectively, with 4 bases between them. The CDR3 loop spans 11 amino acids. As DNA, the CDR3 is TGTGCCATCAGTGAGTCGACGGGCTACACCTTC. It specifies CAISESTGYTF.

This CDR3 is CAQTGEDEQYF. CDR3 nucleotides: TGTGCCCAAACAGGGGAGGACGAGCAGTACTTC. V is TRBV19 and J is TRBJ2-7; a weak D match, TRBD1 (7 bases). The germline CDR1 and CDR2 sequences are LNHDA and SQIVND (reference sequence). V lost 11 bases and J 5 bases, leaving 13 bases between the germline ends. This CDR3 is built from 11 residues.

The rearrangement uses TRBV4-2 and TRBJ2-7; the D gene is possibly TRBD2 (6 bases). The CDR3 consists of 17 residues. Germline V gene lookup returns CDR1 LGHNA and CDR2 YNFKEQ. The V and J ends lost 1 base and 1 base respectively, with 17 bases between them. The CDR3: CASSQGRAGISSYEQYF. As DNA, the CDR3 is TGTGCCAGCAGCCAAGGACGAGCGGGCATTTCGTCCTACGAGCAGTACTTC.

The rearrangement uses TRBV29-1 and TRBJ1-1; no reliable D call. CDR1 is SQVTM and CDR2 is ANQGSEA in the germline V gene. V lost 6 bases to trimming and J lost 10 bases, with 12 bases between them. The CDR3 has 10 residues. The CDR3 reads CSVRCPVAFF. The DNA for the CDR3 is TGCAGCGTCCGTTGTCCTGTAGCTTTCTTT. Drawing the rest from reference TRBV29-1 and TRBJ1-1, the complete variable domain is SAVISQKPSRDICQRGTSLTIQCQVDSQVTMMFWYRQQPGQSLTLIATANQGSEATYESGFVIDKFPISRPNLTFSTLTVSNMSPEDSSIYLCSVRCPVAFFGQGTRLTVV.

Note on this clonotype: The junction and the germline gene differ at one end; a read error may be behind it. The chain couples TRBV7-9 to TRBJ1-2; TRBD1 might be the D (5 bases). This CDR3 is 17 amino acids long. Looked up from germline, CDR1 is SEHNR and CDR2 is FQNEAQ (reference sequence). The CDR3, as DNA: TGCGCCAGCAGCCAAGAAGGTCTTGGCAGGGCTAACTATGGCTACACCTTC. As protein: CASSQEGLGRANYGYTF.